This TCR beta chain was observed in a study of spatial heterogeneity in lung cancer (dated by TCRdb to the late 2010s). Background for the entire study: More beta-chain than alpha-chain transcripts were consistently detected, likely reflecting higher beta-chain transcript abundance. Nonsynonymous mutation counts, determined by whole-exome sequencing of tumor tissue, were related to features of the TCR repertoire. TCR alpha and beta repertoires were quantitatively compared across multiple tumor regions, matched nontumor lung and blood in non-small cell lung cancer. At surgery, roughly 220 tumor regions, around 65 matched nontumor lung samples and 56 PBMC samples were TCR-sequenced for both alpha and beta chains. In the raw uncorrected reads, each unique combination of TCR and UMI appeared more than ten times on average. Summary of the overall study and its limitations: Confirming at a functional level the hypothesis that regional TCRs recognize regional mutations was considered to require additional single-cell paired TCR alpha and beta sequencing. Ubiquitous expanded tumor TCRs were detected in blood more often at tumor resection than at routine follow-up.

A remark on this clonotype: Which antigen it targets is not known. No base quality information exists; no much larger clone differs at one position.

According to the study, the label for this sample's time point signals: sample taken at primary tumor resection. Whole RNA extracted from tumor and nontumor lung tissue, or from cryopreserved PBMC samples, was used for TCR sequencing without cell sorting. The donors were some 76 patients from the lung TRACERx cohort who had early-stage, untreated non-small cell lung cancer. Patients were selected for TCR sequencing only if sufficient RNA was available from at least two tumor regions. The library was produced with 5' RACE. This sample was sequenced with a NextSeq 500. To allow correction of PCR and sequencing errors, the TCR library protocol tagged every TCR cDNA molecule with a unique molecular identifier. Per the source publication's procedure: Decombinator tools were used for TCR identification, UMI-based error correction and CDR3 extraction. Expanded TCRs were defined as those above a frequency of 2 per 1,000, corresponding to the top 1% of the tumor frequency distribution. Renyi diversity was calculated using the R vegan package after each repertoire was subsampled 100 times to 5,000 TCRs. CDR3 similarity networks were built from amino acid triplet string-kernel similarity, connecting CDR3s with pairwise similarity above 0.82. TCRdb trimmed public reads at Q25 via fastp, called clones via MiXCR and kept in-frame beta chains. Every CDR3 protein is listed once, alongside the most common genes and DNA of its rows. For this entry, the V and J calls and clone size follow TCRdb and not the study's own pipeline. In this sample the table shows 70,000 to 90,000 distinct CDR3 sequences, 10% to 15% of which occur a single time. 5.5% to 7.5% of the sample comes from the top ten.

The TCR comes from a male donor with early-stage non-small cell lung cancer. The material sequenced was PBMCs, taken at surgery.

The nucleotides read TGCGCCAGCAGCCACAAGACAGGGTGGACTGAAGCTTTCTTT. The encoded protein is CASSHKTGWTEAFF. Rearrangement joined TRBV4-1 to TRBJ1-1; a stretch of 7 junction bases matches TRBD1. CDR1 and CDR2 are read off the germline V gene as MGHRA and YSYEKL. Here V drops 3 bases and J drops 5 bases, and the junction holds 6 bases not matched to any gene. Its CDR3 holds 14 amino acids, cysteine through phenylalanine. Solely the CDR3 DNA is kept, with 42 bases framed from the first base.